The rows below give T cell receptor beta chains drawn from one sample of a study of blood T cell repertoires in COVID-19. Assay used: immunoSEQ multiplex PCR; TCRdb lists only in-frame clones, some missing. Among 41,000 or so clones listed, roughly 85% were seen once. Sequenced material: peripheral blood. Every receptor here comes from a man in his sixties with acute or convalescent COVID-19. The CDR3 runs from the conserved cysteine through the conserved F or W. D genes are given only for firm matches. Clone sizes are given selectively: once, few, many, or a class where the clone is expanded.

clone size	D gene	J gene	V gene	CDR3 DNA	CDR3 protein
once	TRBD1	TRBJ1-3	TRBV2	TGTGCCAGCCGTGACAGGGCCTCTGGAAACACCATATATTTT	CASRDRASGNTIYF
-	TRBD1	TRBJ2-7	TRBV5-8	TGTGCCAGCGGACGGAGGACAGGGGCCCACGAGCAGTACTTC	CASGRRTGAHEQYF
-	-	TRBJ2-3	TRBV6-5	TGTGCCAGCAGTTACTTGCCCCAGAGGGATACGCAGTATTTT	CASSYLPQRDTQYF
-	-	TRBJ1-2	TRBV15	TGTGCCACCAGCAGAGTGGATGGGCGGGCGGATGGCTACACCTTC	CATSRVDGRADGYTF
-	TRBD1	TRBJ1-2	TRBV9	TGTGCCAGCACCACCGGGGGACAGGGAGTTGTTGGCTACACCTTC	CASTTGGQGVVGYTF
once	TRBD1	TRBJ1-1	TRBV10-3	TGTGCCATCAGATCACAGGGGGACACTGAAGCTTTCTTT	CAIRSQGDTEAFF
once	TRBD1	TRBJ2-4	TRBV6-5	TGTGCCAGCAGACAGGGGGTGGCCAAAAACATTCAGTACTTC	CASRQGVAKNIQYF
-	-	TRBJ1-1	TRBV3-1/TRBV3-2	TGTGCCAGCACAGGTTTGGGGAACACTGAAGCTTTCTTT	CASTGLGNTEAFF
once	-	TRBJ2-7	TRBV4-3	TGCGCCAGCAGCCTGGGCCAGGACAGCTCCTACGAGCAGTACTTC	CASSLGQDSSYEQYF
-	-	TRBJ1-1	TRBV10-3	TGTGCCATCAATGCACAGGGTTTTAAGGAAGAAGCTTTCTTT	CAINAQGFKEEAFF
-	TRBD1	TRBJ2-7	TRBV18	TGTGCCAGCTCACCCTCCGGGACAGGCTCCGAGCAGTACTTC	CASSPSGTGSEQYF
-	TRBD2	TRBJ2-1	TRBV12-5	TGTGCTAGTGGTCCCAGCGGGGGGGCCTACAATGAGCAGTTCTTC	CASGPSGGAYNEQFF
-	TRBD1	TRBJ1-6	TRBV2	TGTGCCAGCAGAGCCGGGACAGGGGTTTCACCCCTCCACTTT	CASRAGTGVSPLHF
once	-	TRBJ1-5	TRBV4-3	TGCGCCAGCAGCCAAGATCGGGGTTTAGGACCCCAGCATTTT	CASSQDRGLGPQHF